Below are 4 T cell receptor beta chains sequenced from a single sample in a study of blood T cell repertoires in COVID-19. Only in-frame clones appear in the TCRdb table, and some are missing; sequencing was by immunoSEQ multiplex PCR. This table holds about 120,000 clones, roughly 84% found once. The sequenced sample was PBMCs or T cells enriched from blood (not recorded which). Every receptor here comes from a woman aged 25 to 39 who had recovered from COVID-19.

The rearrangement joins TRBV7-2 to TRBJ1-5, with D unresolved. With 5 bases removed from V and 4 bases from J, the gap between germline ends came to 9 bases. The CDR3 totals 13 residues. Germline values: CDR1 SGHTA, CDR2 FQGNSA. This CDR3 is CASSVQRNQPQHF. For the CDR3, the DNA is TGTGCCAGCAGCGTACAGCGGAATCAGCCCCAGCATTTT.

This chain connects TRBV7-2 to TRBJ1-5; perhaps TRBD1 as D (5 bases). CDR3 length: 16 amino acids. Germline V gene lookup returns CDR1 SGHTA and CDR2 FQGNSA. Trimming cost V 5 bases and J 4 bases, with 18 bases left between them. The CDR3 DNA reads TGTGCCAGCAGCGCGTATGGAGCAGGGCTGAATCAGCCCCAGCATTTT. Amino acid sequence: CASSAYGAGLNQPQHF.

This chain connects TRBV7-3 to TRBJ2-2; 7 positions match TRBD2. Trimming cost V 7 bases and J 4 bases; bases outside gene matches: 9. CDR3 size: 15 residues. Per the germline V gene, CDR1 is SGHTA and CDR2 is FQGTGA. CDR3 bases: TGTGCCAGCACCTTGACTAGCATCGGCACCGGGGAGCTGTTTTTT. Translation gives CASTLTSIGTGELFF.

The chain links TRBV27 to TRBJ1-2; unclear D gene. CDR1 and CDR2 from the germline V gene are MNHEY and SMNVEV (reference sequence). With 6 bases removed from V and 7 bases from J, the gap between germline ends came to 15 bases. CDR3 length: 13 amino acids. The CDR3 DNA is TGTGCCAGCAGGTCGGAGGTAGACTCTGGCTACACCTTC. Translating it yields CASRSEVDSGYTF.